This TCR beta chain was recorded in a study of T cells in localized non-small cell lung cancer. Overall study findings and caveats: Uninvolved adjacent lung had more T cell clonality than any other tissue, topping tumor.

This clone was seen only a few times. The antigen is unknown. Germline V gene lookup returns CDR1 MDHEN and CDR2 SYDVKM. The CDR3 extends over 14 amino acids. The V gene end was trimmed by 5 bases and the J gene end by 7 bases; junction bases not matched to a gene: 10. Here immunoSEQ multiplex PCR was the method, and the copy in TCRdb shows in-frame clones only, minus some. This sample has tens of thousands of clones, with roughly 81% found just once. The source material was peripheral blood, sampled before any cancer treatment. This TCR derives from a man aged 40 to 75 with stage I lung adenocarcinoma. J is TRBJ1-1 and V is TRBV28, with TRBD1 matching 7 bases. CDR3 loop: CASSPGGPAIEAFF. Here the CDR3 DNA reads TGTGCCAGCAGTCCAGGGGGACCGGCAATTGAAGCTTTCTTT.